This T cell receptor (beta chain) was sequenced during a study of spatial heterogeneity in lung cancer. Time point here: sample taken at primary tumor resection. Whole RNA, which was extracted from tumor, nontumor lung tissue or frozen PBMC, was sequenced without any cell sorting. TCRdb redid the calling of the 5' RACE reads with MiXCR, one entry per CDR3 protein. Seen here are tens of thousands of distinct CDR3 sequences, 7.5% to 9% observed once, and the top ten hold more than 12%. Trimming left V 0 bases short and J 0 bases short, with 15 bases between. Per germline, CDR1 SGDLS and CDR2 YYNGEE. This CDR3 has 17 residues.

The sample was PBMCs, taken at surgery. V gene TRBV9 combines with J gene TRBJ1-2, with D hard to call. This receptor was taken from a female donor with early-stage non-small cell lung cancer. Written as DNA, the CDR3 is TGTGCCAGCAGCGTAGACGGCAGCCGACCGGCTAACTATGGCTACACCTTC. Translation gives CASSVDGSRPANYGYTF. Variable domain in full (rest from reference TRBV9 and TRBJ1-2): DSGVTQTPKHLITATGQRVTLRCSPRSGDLSVYWYQQSLDQGLQFLIQYYNGEERAKGNILERFSAQQFPDLHSELNLSSLELGDSALYFCASSVDGSRPANYGYTFGSGTRLTVV.